Listed below are T cell receptor beta chains from one sample, sequenced in a study of shared clonotypes between healthy human individuals. Method: immunoSEQ multiplex PCR; TCRdb's copy keeps in-frame clones and lacks some. This table holds about 2.3 million clones, just over 90% found once. Sequencing was done on a sample of naive CD4+ T cells from PBMCs. The receptors come from a man younger than 35 in good health. Some clones in this sample may be carry-over from other donors' samples. Each CDR3 is given with its conserved first and last residue. The order of the fields is V gene, J gene, D gene, clone size, CDR3 protein, CDR3 DNA. The D gene is left open where the match is weak. Only some rows state a clone size, as once, few, many or a class for expanded clones.

TRBV2	TRBJ2-2	NA	NA	CASSPERPNTGELFF	TGTGCCAGCAGTCCGGAGCGGCCGAACACCGGGGAGCTGTTTTTT
TRBV5-1	TRBJ1-1	NA	NA	CASSLTGLGEAFF	TGCGCCAGCAGCTTGACAGGGCTTGGTGAAGCTTTCTTT
TRBV5-1	TRBJ1-3	NA	NA	CASSLGGSGGANTIYF	TGCGCCAGCAGCTTGGGTGGTTCGGGGGGTGCAAACACCATATATTTT
TRBV5-1	TRBJ2-7	NA	NA	CASSLEDASYEQYF	TGCGCCAGCAGCTTGGAGGACGCATCCTACGAGCAGTACTTC
TRBV28	TRBJ2-7	NA	few	CASSPDSYEQYF	TGTGCCAGCAGCCCTGACTCCTACGAGCAGTACTTC
TRBV10-3	TRBJ1-2	TRBD1	NA	CAISVGTGPNYGYTF	TGTGCCATCAGTGTCGGGACAGGGCCCAACTATGGCTACACCTTC
TRBV7-2	TRBJ2-5	NA	NA	CASSLGDRWTQYF	TGTGCCAGCAGCTTAGGGGACCGGTGGACCCAGTACTTC
TRBV10-3	TRBJ1-6	NA	NA	CAISDHLKGINSPLHF	TGTGCCATCAGTGACCATTTGAAGGGCATTAATTCACCCCTCCACTTT
TRBV7-2	TRBJ1-3	TRBD1	NA	CASTLGQGRNTIYF	TGTGCCAGCACCCTAGGACAGGGGCGAAACACCATATATTTT
TRBV28	TRBJ2-2	NA	NA	CASSLGLTGELFF	TGTGCCAGCAGTTTAGGATTAACCGGGGAGCTGTTTTTT
TRBV11-2	TRBJ1-2	NA	NA	CASSLDRRGGYGYTF	TGTGCCAGCAGCTTAGATCGGCGGGGCGGCTATGGCTACACCTTC
TRBV28	TRBJ2-7	TRBD2	NA	CASSPPRAGGPEQYF	TGTGCCAGCAGTCCCCCAAGGGCGGGAGGCCCCGAGCAGTACTTC
TRBV25-1	TRBJ1-2	TRBD1	NA	CASSDPRQGNYGYTF	TGTGCCAGCAGTGACCCCCGACAGGGCAACTATGGCTACACCTTC
TRBV28	TRBJ1-2	NA	NA	CASRETGFTF	TGTGCCAGCAGGGAAACAGGGTTCACCTTC
TRBV5-6	TRBJ2-1	NA	NA	CASSLEFRAEQFF	TGTGCCAGCAGCTTGGAGTTTCGGGCCGAGCAGTTCTTC
TRBV28	TRBJ2-2	TRBD1	NA	CASSYPNRGQNTGELFF	TGTGCCAGCAGTTACCCTAACAGGGGTCAGAACACCGGGGAGCTGTTTTTT
TRBV7-2	TRBJ1-1	NA	NA	CASSLESEAFF	TGTGCCAGCAGCTTAGAGTCGGAGGCTTTCTTT
TRBV27	TRBJ2-2	NA	NA	CASSLRSGELFF	TGTGCCAGCAGTTTGAGGAGCGGGGAGCTGTTTTTT
TRBV7-9	TRBJ2-7	NA	once	CATKGGASSYEQYF	TGTGCCACCAAAGGGGGAGCCAGCTCCTACGAGCAGTACTTC
TRBV30	TRBJ1-1	NA	NA	CAWRGAEILNTEAFF	TGTGCCTGGCGAGGGGCGGAGATCTTGAACACTGAAGCTTTCTTT
TRBV2	TRBJ2-2	TRBD1	NA	CASSVLGTDNTGELFF	TGTGCCAGCAGTGTACTGGGGACAGATAACACCGGGGAGCTGTTTTTT
TRBV11-2	TRBJ2-2	NA	NA	CASSFGTSGTGELFF	TGTGCCAGCAGCTTTGGGACCAGTGGCACCGGGGAGCTGTTTTTT
TRBV4-1	TRBJ1-2	NA	NA	CASSQGGTTNYGYTF	TGCGCCAGCAGCCAGGGCGGAACCACTAACTATGGCTACACCTTC
TRBV28	TRBJ1-5	NA	NA	CASRTDSNQPQHF	TGTGCCAGCAGGACAGATAGCAATCAGCCCCAGCATTTT
TRBV19	TRBJ1-5	NA	NA	CASSIDRSSQPQHF	TGTGCCAGTAGTATAGACAGGTCATCTCAGCCCCAGCATTTT
TRBV6-6	TRBJ1-5	TRBD1	NA	CASKTTGENQPQHF	TGTGCCAGCAAAACGACAGGGGAAAATCAGCCCCAGCATTTT
TRBV7-9	TRBJ2-7	TRBD1	NA	CASSLGSRAGGTGSYEQYF	TGTGCCAGCAGCTTAGGTAGTCGGGCAGGGGGCACGGGATCCTACGAGCAGTACTTC
TRBV28	TRBJ1-5	NA	NA	CASRGRGSNQPQHF	TGTGCCAGTAGGGGCAGGGGTTCCAATCAGCCCCAGCATTTT
TRBV5-4	TRBJ2-6	NA	NA	CASSWGRVSGANVLTF	TGTGCCAGCAGCTGGGGACGGGTCTCTGGGGCCAACGTCCTGACTTTC
TRBV9	TRBJ1-1	NA	NA	CASSALTVNTEAFF	TGTGCCAGCAGCGCCCTGACCGTGAACACTGAAGCTTTCTTT
TRBV27	TRBJ2-5	TRBD2	once	CASKGGRAGRETQYF	TGTGCCAGCAAGGGTGGGAGGGCTGGTAGGGAGACCCAGTACTTC
TRBV12-5	TRBJ1-5	TRBD1	NA	CASGLWGQGASGQPQHF	TGTGCTAGTGGTTTGTGGGGACAGGGGGCTTCGGGTCAGCCCCAGCATTTT
TRBV2	TRBJ2-3	TRBD2	NA	CASSGLAGITDTQYF	TGTGCCAGCAGTGGCCTAGCGGGGATCACAGATACGCAGTATTTT
TRBV30	TRBJ2-1	NA	NA	CAWSVNNFGEQFF	TGTGCCTGGAGTGTTAATAATTTCGGTGAGCAGTTCTTC
TRBV15	TRBJ2-5	NA	NA	CATSPSGSGAETQYF	TGTGCCACCAGCCCTTCGGGTAGCGGAGCAGAGACCCAGTACTTC
TRBV4-1	TRBJ1-6	NA	NA	CASSQDKNLGSSYNSPLHF	TGCGCCAGCAGCCAAGATAAAAACCTTGGGAGCTCCTATAATTCACCCCTCCACTTT
TRBV4-1	TRBJ2-2	NA	NA	CASSPVVGLGTGELFF	TGCGCCAGCAGCCCGGTAGTGGGTCTAGGCACCGGGGAGCTGTTTTTT
TRBV27	TRBJ2-3	TRBD1	NA	CASRQTGGRFPDTQYF	TGTGCCAGCAGGCAGACAGGGGGTAGGTTCCCAGATACGCAGTATTTT
TRBV7-8	TRBJ1-2	TRBD1	NA	CASSVLQGVNYGYTF	TGTGCCAGCAGCGTCCTACAGGGGGTGAACTATGGCTACACCTTC
TRBV9	TRBJ2-4	NA	NA	CASSVEGGPEGVAKNIQYF	TGTGCCAGCAGCGTAGAAGGGGGGCCCGAGGGCGTGGCCAAAAACATTCAGTACTTC
TRBV6-1	TRBJ2-7	TRBD1	NA	CASSPYRDSSYEQYF	TGTGCCAGCAGCCCATATAGGGACAGCTCCTACGAGCAGTACTTC